This T cell receptor beta chain was sequenced for a study of cytomegalovirus exposure and HLA in healthy donors. Study observations and caveats: Cytomegalovirus-associated TCR beta chains were listed, numbering more than 150.

The PCR had 60 Vbeta and 13 Jbeta primers. The protocol was immunoSEQ multiplex PCR, while the TCRdb copy is restricted to in-frame clones and leaves out a portion. The table includes about 130,000 clones, around 80% detected once. Details on this clone: Its antigen is as yet unknown.

The sequencing sample was made of PBMCs. This TCR came from a woman aged 45-65 years in good health and CMV-seronegative.

In DNA, the CDR3 is TGTGCCAGCAGCGCCGACGGAGGTACAAATCAGCCCCAGCATTTT. Its translation is CASSADGGTNQPQHF. The chain links TRBV9 to TRBJ1-5, with unresolved D. CDR3 length: 15 amino acids. Germline V gene lookup returns CDR1 SGDLS and CDR2 YYNGEE. Trimming shortened V by 3 bases and J by 4 bases, and 14 bases separated the two germline ends.